This record looks at one T cell receptor beta chain sequence and its context. This study enrolled people aged roughly 18 to 89 from about 26 US geographic areas. Assignment of participants to cohorts was predicated upon participant-reported clinical history. In Cohort 3, a recovered donor had either two negative PCRs, clearance, or symptom resolution. V lost 0 bases and J 7 bases, leaving 7 bases between the germline ends. Germline-derived CDR1 and CDR2 are LNHDA and SQIVND (reference sequence). The CDR3 loop spans 13 amino acids. The table came from immunoSEQ multiplex PCR; TCRdb's copy has only in-frame clones and leaves some out. The sample includes 150,000 to 200,000 clones, approximately 81% seen only once; the top ten take roughly 8%. The data were obtained in a study of blood T cell repertoires in COVID-19. For the study at large: From T cells, B-cell-depleted T cells, or PBMCs came the material, which was cDNA or gDNA.

The sequencing input was PBMCs or T cells enriched from blood (not recorded which). The V call is TRBV19, the J call TRBJ1-5; D is uncertain. This clonotype originated in a woman aged 45-65 years who had recovered from COVID-19. CDR3 residues: CASSIEEGQPQHF. The CDR3 DNA is TGTGCCAGTAGTATAGAGGAGGGCCAGCCCCAGCATTTT.